The following is a TCR beta chain sequence with its context. This clonotype has more than one count but fewer than ten. Its antigen has not been determined. No much larger clone exists at a distance of one base, and base qualities are not known. These data are taken from a study of T cells in Graves' hyperthyroidism and ophthalmopathy (dated by TCRdb to about 2019). Background on the whole study: Peripheral blood was sampled at the time of initial diagnosis, prior to any treatment. Prospective prediction of ophthalmopathy was tested in an independent validation cohort of some 19 hyperthyroidism patients and 17 patients who later progressed to ophthalmopathy. A discovery cohort of roughly 96 patients, about 40 with Graves' ophthalmopathy and 55 to 60 with stable Graves' hyperthyroidism, was used to find distinguishing TCR V-J signatures. After blood sampling, hyperthyroidism patients were treated with methimazole at a starting dose of 30 mg daily, and ophthalmopathy patients were treated with high-dose intravenous methylprednisolone. The 75 to 100 discovery patients were randomly split 7:3 into training and test sets. In addition, the study compared T-cell repertoires in thyroid tissue and in blood from about six Graves' hyperthyroidism patients. The paper describes TCR Vbeta CDR3 sequencing of some 130 peripheral blood samples, made up of under 50 ophthalmopathy patients, 70 to 75 hyperthyroidism patients and 17 progressor patients.

A patient counted as having stable Graves' hyperthyroidism if no progression to ophthalmopathy occurred over 18 months of follow-up. The hyperthyroidism patients were between 18 and 65 years old and newly diagnosed, with a disease duration of less than 2 months. The study excluded patients with uncontrolled infections, other autoimmune diseases, pregnancy or lactation. Diagnoses relied on clinical symptoms, serum thyroxine and TRAb, thyroid ultrasound and orbital computed tomography. PBMCs were isolated from about 10 ml of fresh peripheral blood by Ficoll-Paque density gradient centrifugation. Total RNA was extracted using Trizol reagent, and RNA quality was assessed on an Agilent 2100 Bioanalyzer. The TCR beta CDR3 regions were amplified from the RNA transcripts. The first round of RT-PCR for the TCR CDR3 was performed with the HTBI primer set and the Qiagen OneStep RT-PCR kit. A second multiplex PCR round built the libraries, followed by size selection and purification. The libraries were sequenced on an Illumina HiSeq2000 using paired-end 100 bp reads. On the study's bioinformatics: SOAPnuke was used to process the raw data, with reads discarded if the reads contained adapters or uncalled bases, had a mean Phred below 15, or lacked an exact constant-primer or identifier match. High-quality paired reads were merged with COPE v1.2.5, and unique nucleotide sequences were defined as clonotypes. Clonotypes were aligned to IMGT TRBV, TRBD and TRBJ reference segments using MiTCR v1.1. The analysis was restricted to V-J combinations with a frequency above 0.0001, which together covered 99.2% of the repertoires. A TCS score was defined as the ratio between F50 (clonal expansion) and ExV (chaos), using BLOSUM62-based TCRdist between CDR3 peptides within each V-J. Welch's t-statistics and random forest reduced 500 to 550 V-J features to roughly 13, which were used in a naive Bayes classifier (R e1071). TCRdb reanalyzed the raw reads on its own, using fastp at Q25 for trimming and MiXCR for clone calling, and kept in-frame beta chains. Every entry covers one CDR3 protein and lists the most common genes and DNA from its rows. TCRdb's processing, not the authors', yielded these V and J calls. For this sample the table gives roughly 700,000 distinct CDR3 sequences, of which approximately 15% were detected only once. The ten largest clones represent about a tenth of the sample.

General findings and caveats noted by the study authors: In cross-validation, a model built on a 13 V-J signature told ophthalmopathy apart from stable hyperthyroidism with just under 90% sensitivity and approximately 84% specificity, and in testing the same model reached 80%/75%. In validation, the model predicted progression to ophthalmopathy with around 71% sensitivity and 72% to 85% specificity, a median of around 6.6 months before onset. Blood samples also contained most of the expanded thyroid clonotypes (frequency above 0.001), which suggests that blood repertoires may reflect thyroid immune responses. No statistical method was used to fix the sample size in advance, and group allocation was not hidden from the investigators.

Counted from cysteine to phenylalanine, this CDR3 has 15 amino acids. The entry retains the CDR3 DNA only, 45 bases that are in frame from base 1. The germline V gene (reference sequence) specifies SGHKS as CDR1 and YYEKEE as CDR2. Between the V and J ends, shortened by 4 bases and 0 bases respectively, the junction contains 10 bases. The chain couples TRBV5-5 to TRBJ2-2; the D gene is perhaps TRBD2, from 6 matching bases. The TCR comes from a woman aged 18-29 years with Graves' hyperthyroidism. The sequencing sample was made of blood. The CDR3 here reads CASSRTSSNTGELFF. Read as DNA, the sequence is TGTGCCAGCAGCCGAACTAGCTCGAACACCGGGGAGCTGTTTTTT.